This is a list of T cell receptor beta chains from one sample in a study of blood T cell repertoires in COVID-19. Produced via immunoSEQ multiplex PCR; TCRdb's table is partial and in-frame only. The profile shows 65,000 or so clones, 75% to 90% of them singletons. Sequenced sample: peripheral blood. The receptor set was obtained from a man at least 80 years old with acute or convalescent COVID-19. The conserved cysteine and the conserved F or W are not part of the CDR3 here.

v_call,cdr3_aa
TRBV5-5,ASSLPDRGVHEQY
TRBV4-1,ASSQNPGQGNTDTQY
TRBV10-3,AISGDRSNYGYT
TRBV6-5,ASCRGAEYTEAF
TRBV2,ASSSQGGGGYT
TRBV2,ASTRNGYEQY
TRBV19,ASSMPSGGAKNIQY
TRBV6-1,ASSGQGGSYNSPLH
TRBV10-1,ASPGLAGDSSYNEQF
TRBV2,ASSLWGQSNQPQH
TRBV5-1,ASSLGGTVGNQPQH
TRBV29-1,SVNTGGTDTQY
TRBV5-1,ASSLARGDTQY
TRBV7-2,ASSNVPGTEAF
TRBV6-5,ASSYVRLGELF
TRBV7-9,ASSLGFGRDEKLF
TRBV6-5,ASTLLQGASYGYT